This T cell receptor (beta chain) came from a study of beta chain features in type 1 diabetes. Study-level information: Patient and healthy donor groups were alike in age, gender and cell yields. Sorted cell examination encompassed approximately 110 million cells across all samples.

This clone has a single count. V shed 2 bases and J shed 4 bases, with 14 bases lying between them. Germline CDR1 is SQVTM and CDR2 is ANQGSEA. This CDR3 spans 14 amino acids. All of the isolated RNA was reverse transcribed, so expressed TCRB transcripts were sequenced. Some clones are missing from TCRdb's copy, which holds only in-frame ones; the method was immunoSEQ multiplex PCR. The table shows approximately 340,000 clones, with less than 15% occurring only once. Purity exceeded 95% in all sorted populations. The gene calls are TRBV29-1 and TRBJ1-1, with D unresolved. The receptor comes from a woman under 30 in good health. The sequenced material came from naive CD4+ T cells from blood. In DNA, the CDR3 is TGCAGCGTTGAACTGCAGTTGACTCCCACTGAAGCTTTCTTT. Its protein is CSVELQLTPTEAFF. Based on the CDR3 plus reference TRBV29-1 and TRBJ1-1, the full variable domain is SAVISQKPSRDICQRGTSLTIQCQVDSQVTMMFWYRQQPGQSLTLIATANQGSEATYESGFVIDKFPISRPNLTFSTLTVSNMSPEDSSIYLCSVELQLTPTEAFFGQGTRLTVV.